This entry lists 19 T cell receptor beta chains sequenced from one sample in a study of blood T cell repertoires in COVID-19. Method: immunoSEQ multiplex PCR; TCRdb's copy keeps in-frame clones and lacks some. The table records 160,000 or so clones, approximately 87% of them present only once. The sample comprised peripheral blood. Source of these receptors: a woman in her 70s with acute or convalescent COVID-19.

The J gene is TRBJ2-1, the V gene TRBV7-9; 9 bases are shared with TRBD1. Germline V gene lookup returns CDR1 SEHNR and CDR2 FQNEAQ (reference sequence). The length of the CDR3 is 17 residues. V lost 4 bases, J lost 2 bases, and 9 bases stayed unmatched. In DNA form, the CDR3 reads TGTGCCAGCAGCTCGGGACAGGGAGTTGGTACCTACAATGAGCAGTTCTTC. Translating gives CASSSGQGVGTYNEQFF. Complete variable domain (other parts from reference TRBV7-9 and TRBJ2-1): DTGVSQNPRHKITKRGQNVTFRCDPISEHNRLYWYRQTLGQGPEFLTYFQNEAQLEKSRLLSDRFSAERPKGSFSTLEIQRTEQGDSAMYLCASSSGQGVGTYNEQFFGPGTRLTVL.

This chain connects TRBV4-1 to TRBJ2-3; perhaps TRBD2 as D (6 bases). CDR1 is MGHRA and CDR2 is YSYEKL in the germline V gene. The CDR3 is made up of 18 amino acids. Deletions cut 0 bases from V and 4 bases from J, with 20 bases between. The CDR3 DNA is TGCGCCAGCAGCCAAGATTGGCGGGGCCGGTGGAGGTCAGATACGCAGTATTTT. It codes for CASSQDWRGRWRSDTQYF.

J is TRBJ2-1 and V is TRBV7-2; 8 bases are shared with TRBD2. Germline-derived CDR1 and CDR2 are SGHTA and FQGNSA. V shed 1 base, J shed 3 bases, and the junction held 2 bases outside the gene matches. The length of the CDR3 is 15 residues. In nucleotides, the CDR3 is TGTGCCAGCAGCTTAGTTGCGGGAGGCTACAATGAGCAGTTCTTC. Translation gives CASSLVAGGYNEQFF. Full variable domain (missing parts from reference TRBV7-2 and TRBJ2-1): GAGVSQSPSNKVTEKGKDVELRCDPISGHTALYWYRQSLGQGLEFLIYFQGNSAPDKSGLPSDRFSAERTGGSVSTLTIQRTQQEDSAVYLCASSLVAGGYNEQFFGPGTRLTVL.

This clone has just one count. The V gene is TRBV7-2, the J gene TRBJ2-2; perhaps TRBD1 as D (5 bases). Trimming removed 3 bases from V and 2 bases from J, with 10 bases in between. The CDR3 is made up of 15 amino acids. Germline assignment: CDR1 SGHTA and CDR2 FQGNSA. The CDR3 spells CASSFSGPNTGELFF. CDR3 nucleotide sequence: TGTGCCAGCAGCTTTTCAGGGCCAAACACCGGGGAGCTGTTTTTT.

The chain has TRBV30 and TRBJ2-5, with 7 bases identical to TRBD1. Germline V CDR1 and CDR2: GTSNPN, SVGIG (reference sequence). With 0 bases clipped from V and 6 bases from J, the junction kept 4 bases outside the gene matches. The CDR3 contains 13 residues. The CDR3 sequence: CAWSVGGTQTQYF. DNA of the CDR3: TGTGCCTGGAGTGTAGGGGGCACACAGACCCAGTACTTC.

The rearrangement uses TRBV11-2 and TRBJ2-7, with D unclear. The ends were cut back, 5 bases at V and 5 bases at J, with 7 bases in the middle. The CDR3 is made up of 11 amino acids. The V gene's germline CDR1 is SGHAT and CDR2 FQNNGV. The DNA of the CDR3 is TGTGCCAGCAGCGTACTGGACGAGCAGTACTTC. It encodes CASSVLDEQYF.

The CDR3 DNA reads as TGTGCCAGCAGCGTCGGAGGGAACTCTAACTATGGCTACACCTTC. Amino acid sequence: CASSVGGNSNYGYTF. This chain links TRBV9 with TRBJ1-2; unclear D gene. The V and J ends lost 2 bases and 0 bases respectively, with 11 bases between them. This CDR3 region has 15 residues. Germline V CDR1 and CDR2: SGDLS, YYNGEE.

The chain carries TRBV11-3 and TRBJ2-2; D gene unclear. The length of the CDR3 is 14 residues. CDR1 is SGHNT, CDR2 YENEEA, per germline. Trimming pared 1 base from V and 6 bases from J, leaving 9 bases between. The CDR3 region is CASSLVSGSGELFF. CDR3 sequence (DNA): TGTGCCAGCAGCTTAGTTTCCGGGTCCGGGGAGCTGTTTTTT.

This chain connects TRBV4-2 to TRBJ1-5; the D is unclear. The CDR3 has 15 amino acids. V lost 4 bases, J lost 5 bases, and 15 bases lay in between. Looked up from germline, CDR1 is LGHNA and CDR2 is YNFKEQ. The CDR3 region has the DNA TGTGCCAGCAGCCGAAACGGGGATGATTATCAGCCCCAGCATTTT. Its translation: CASSRNGDDYQPQHF.

The chain combines TRBV7-9 with TRBJ2-1; unclear D gene. V lost 2 bases, J lost 6 bases, and 8 bases lay in between. CDR1 SEHNR and CDR2 FQNEAQ come from the germline V gene (reference sequence). This CDR3 region has 13 residues. This chain's CDR3 is CASSLNNFNEQFF. The CDR3 coding sequence is TGTGCCAGCAGCTTAAACAATTTCAATGAGCAGTTCTTC. The entire variable domain, with the rest obtained from reference TRBV7-9 and TRBJ2-1, is as follows: DTGVSQNPRHKITKRGQNVTFRCDPISEHNRLYWYRQTLGQGPEFLTYFQNEAQLEKSRLLSDRFSAERPKGSFSTLEIQRTEQGDSAMYLCASSLNNFNEQFFGPGTRLTVL.

This chain connects TRBV11-2 to TRBJ1-1; 7 bases match TRBD1. J gave up 7 bases and V 3 bases, and 5 bases lay outside the gene matches. The CDR3 runs to 13 residues. In germline, CDR1 is SGHAT, CDR2 FQNNGV. Here the CDR3 reads CASSFWRTGEAFF. The CDR3 DNA reads TGTGCCAGCAGCTTTTGGAGGACAGGTGAAGCTTTCTTT.

This clone has a handful of counts. The chain joins TRBV7-2 to TRBJ2-5; 14 nucleotides agree with TRBD2. In germline, CDR1 is SGHTA, CDR2 FQGNSA. Unmatched junction bases numbered 10, after V lost 5 bases and J lost 2 bases. CDR3 length: 18 residues. CDR3 in DNA: TGTGCCAGCAGCCTAACCCCGGGACTAGCGGGAGAGCAAGAGACCCAGTACTTC. It yields the protein CASSLTPGLAGEQETQYF.

This clone was seen only once. This sequence joins TRBV21-1 and TRBJ1-4. TRBV21-1 is a known pseudogene. The length of the CDR3 is 18 residues. The CDR3 bases are TGTGCCAGCAGCAAAGGAAAGGGAGGGGTGGGACACGTCAAAAAACTGTTTTTT. The encoded protein is CASSKGKGGVGHVKKLFF.

This chain uses TRBV28 with TRBJ1-5, with D tentatively TRBD1 (5 bases). This CDR3 region has 13 residues. Germline CDR1 and CDR2: MDHEN and SYDVKM. The germline V and J ends were trimmed by 5 bases and 5 bases, with 10 bases remaining between them. The CDR3 here is CASSTWGDQPQHF. The CDR3 DNA follows: TGTGCCAGCAGTACATGGGGGGATCAGCCCCAGCATTTT.

V and J are TRBV18 and TRBJ1-1; 7 bases line up with TRBD1. V trimming: 3 bases; J trimming: 0 bases; junction bases outside the gene matches: 13. The germline gives CDR1 KGHSH, CDR2 LQKENI. The CDR3 consists of 18 residues. The CDR3 protein is CASSPSVWTGAMNTEAFF. As DNA, the CDR3 is TGTGCCAGCTCACCGAGCGTCTGGACAGGAGCTATGAACACTGAAGCTTTCTTT.

The chain uses TRBV10-3 and TRBJ1-2; TRBD1 is a possible D gene (5 bases). CDR3 size: 12 residues. CDR1 is ENHRY and CDR2 is SYGVKD in the germline V gene. V was shortened by 7 bases and J by 4 bases, with 10 bases between the two germline ends. CDR3 sequence (DNA): TGTGCCATCACGGCAGGGTCCTATGGCTACACCTTC. It yields the protein CAITAGSYGYTF.

The rearrangement uses TRBV5-4 and TRBJ2-3; 10 nucleotides match TRBD2. The CDR3 is 16 amino acids. Germline trimming cut 3 bases from V and 3 bases from J; bases unmatched to any gene: 7. Looked up from germline, CDR1 is SGHNT and CDR2 is YYREEE (reference sequence). The chain's CDR3 is CASSSLAGGLTDTQYF. CDR3 nucleotides: TGTGCCAGCAGCTCCTTAGCGGGGGGCCTGACAGATACGCAGTATTTT.

The rearrangement links TRBV18 to TRBJ1-1, with 9 positions matching TRBD1. The germline V gene encodes CDR1 KGHSH and CDR2 LQKENI. V lost 3 bases and J lost 0; bases outside the gene matches: 5. The CDR3 spans 16 residues. The CDR3 loop reads CASSPLRDRVNTEAFF. The CDR3, as DNA: TGTGCCAGCTCACCTTTGCGGGACAGGGTGAACACTGAAGCTTTCTTT.

The rearrangement uses TRBV7-8 and TRBJ1-5; 9 bases fit TRBD1. V shed 5 bases and J 6 bases; nucleotides not matched to a gene: 5. This CDR3 region has 14 residues. Germline CDR1 is SGHVS and CDR2 is FQNEAQ. CDR3 coding DNA: TGTGCCAGCAGCCAGGACAGGGGAGGTCAGCCCCAGCATTTT. This encodes CASSQDRGGQPQHF. The variable domain in full, completed from reference TRBV7-8 and TRBJ1-5, reads GAGVSQSPRYKVAKRGQDVALRCDPISGHVSLFWYQQALGQGPEFLTYFQNEAQLDKSGLPSDRFFAERPEGSVSTLKIQRTQQEDSAVYLCASSQDRGGQPQHFGDGTRLSIL.